Below, 15 T cell receptor beta chains from the same sample are listed, as sequenced in a study of blood T cells in healthy people across ages. A sample-barcoded 5' primer and a J-beta primer mix were used in a second PCR of about 6 to 12 cycles. TCRdb ran MiXCR on the 5' RACE reads and lists one entry per CDR3 protein. In the table there are roughly 680,000 distinct CDR3 sequences, over 20% of which are singletons. The sequenced sample consisted of blood. These receptor sequences come from a man aged 70-80 years in good health.

The rearrangement joins TRBV30 to TRBJ1-1; D uncertain. This CDR3 spans 11 amino acids. The ends were cut back, 2 bases at V and 7 bases at J, with 8 bases in the middle. Germline values: CDR1 GTSNPN, CDR2 SVGIG (reference sequence). CDR3 region: CAWSRQDEAFF. CDR3 nucleotides: TGTGCCTGGAGTCGCCAGGATGAAGCTTTCTTT.

The chain links TRBV6-2 or TRBV6-3 to TRBJ2-5; D may match TRBD1 or TRBD2 (6 bases each). Germline CDR1 MNHEY, CDR2 SVGEGT. The germline V and J ends were trimmed by 7 bases and 2 bases, with 11 bases remaining between them. The CDR3 contains 13 residues. The CDR3: CASKGGGQETQYF. The CDR3, as DNA: TGTGCCAGCAAGGGGGGAGGACAAGAGACCCAGTACTTC.

A few counts support this clonotype. The chain joins TRBV5-5 to TRBJ1-3; D is uncertain. V lost 4 bases to trimming and J lost 1 base, with 9 bases between them. Germline-derived CDR1 and CDR2 are SGHKS and YYEKEE (reference sequence). The CDR3 is 14 residues long. CDR3 loop: CASSLDVSGNTIYF. In nucleotides, the CDR3 is TGTGCCAGCAGCCTGGATGTATCTGGAAACACCATATATTTT.

The V and J genes are TRBV10-3 and TRBJ2-4, with 9 bases aligning to TRBD2. Germline V gives CDR1 ENHRY, CDR2 SYGVKD. The CDR3 is 19 amino acids. J lost 0 bases, V lost 2 bases, and 11 bases had no gene match. CDR3 nucleotide sequence: TGTGCCATCAGTGAGGAAGCGGGGGGCCCCGAGGTAGCCAAAAACATTCAGTACTTC. Its protein product is CAISEEAGGPEVAKNIQYF.

V gene TRBV10-3 combines with J gene TRBJ2-2; 8 bases line up with TRBD1. The CDR3 sequence is 17 residues long. V shed 6 bases, J shed 2 bases, and the junction held 11 bases outside the gene matches. Germline CDR1 and CDR2: ENHRY and SYGVKD. The CDR3 loop reads CAISQRTGTGNTGELFF. The DNA of the CDR3 is TGTGCCATCAGCCAAAGGACCGGGACAGGTAACACCGGGGAGCTGTTTTTT.

With regard to this clonotype: One end of the junction varies from germline; a read error may be responsible. This chain connects TRBV28 to TRBJ2-5; D is unresolved. This CDR3 is 13 amino acids long. Germline V lookup: CDR1 MDHEN, CDR2 SYDVKM. DNA for the CDR3: TGTGCCGGCAGTTTAAACAGAAGAGAGACCCAGTACTTC. Translation: CAGSLNRRETQYF.

The V gene is TRBV3-1, the J gene TRBJ2-7; possible D gene TRBD2, 6 bases. The CDR3 extends over 14 amino acids. CDR1 is LGHDT, CDR2 YNNKEL, per germline (reference sequence). Trimming took off 4 bases at V and 3 bases at J, with 13 bases between the two ends. CDR3 amino acids: CASSPRLEYYEQYF. As DNA, the CDR3 is TGTGCCAGCAGCCCCAGACTAGAATACTACGAGCAGTACTTC.

V is TRBV16 and J is TRBJ1-3, with a tentative D call TRBD1 (5 bases). Per the germline V gene, CDR1 is KGHSY and CDR2 is FQNENV. The CDR3 loop spans 16 amino acids. The germline V and J ends were trimmed by 2 bases and 0 bases, with 11 bases remaining between them. CDR3: CASSQPGGVSGNTIYF. The CDR3 nucleotides read TGTGCCAGCAGCCAACCGGGGGGAGTCTCTGGAAACACCATATATTTT.

This chain connects TRBV18 to TRBJ2-1; TRBD1 is a possible D gene (6 bases). CDR1 KGHSH and CDR2 LQKENI come from the germline V gene. This CDR3 is 15 amino acids long. The ends were cut back, 2 bases at V and 4 bases at J, with 12 bases in the middle. This chain's CDR3 is CASSPMRGHYNEQFF. CDR3 DNA sequence: TGTGCCAGCTCACCAATGAGGGGACATTACAATGAGCAGTTCTTC.

This clonotype has only a few counts. The chain joins TRBV9 to TRBJ2-3; tentative D call: TRBD1 (6 bases). V was clipped by 0 bases and J by 4 bases, with 12 bases between them. This CDR3 has 15 amino acids. The germline V gene encodes CDR1 SGDLS and CDR2 YYNGEE. The CDR3: CASSVDQGSADTQYF. CDR3 nucleotides: TGTGCCAGCAGCGTAGACCAGGGGAGCGCAGATACGCAGTATTTT.

A few counts support this clonotype. CDR3 in DNA: TGTGCCAGCTCACAGACTAGCGGGACCTACGAGCAGTACTTC. Translated: CASSQTSGTYEQYF. The V call is TRBV18, the J call TRBJ2-1, with 11 nucleotides matching TRBD2. The assigned J gene may be wrong: the sequence end matches TRBJ2-7 better. The CDR3 spans 14 residues. Germline lookup yields CDR1 KGHSH and CDR2 LQKENI.

This clonotype was observed a handful of times. The chain links TRBV5-1 to TRBJ1-4; 7 bases align to TRBD1. The V segment lost 2 bases and the J segment 8 bases; nucleotides outside the gene matches: 9. The CDR3 loop spans 15 amino acids. From germline, CDR1 is SGHRS and CDR2 YFSETQ. CDR3 region: CASSLGSGGGEKLFF. The CDR3 DNA reads TGCGCCAGCAGCTTAGGGTCAGGGGGAGGAGAAAAACTGTTTTTT. Full variable domain (rest looked up from reference TRBV5-1 and TRBJ1-4): KAGVTQTPRYLIKTRGQQVTLSCSPISGHRSVSWYQQTPGQGLQFLFEYFSETQRNKGNFPGRFSGRQFSNSRSEMNVSTLELGDSALYLCASSLGSGGGEKLFFGSGTQLSVL.

The sample holds a few counts of this clonotype. The chain couples TRBV5-1 to TRBJ2-5; tentatively, D is TRBD2 (6 bases). The better agreement between TRBJ2-7 and the DNA end casts doubt on the J call. Per germline, CDR1 SGHRS and CDR2 YFSETQ. The CDR3 is 16 amino acids. CDR3 sequence (DNA): TGCGCCAGCAGCTTGGCGTCCGGGACTCTTTCCTACGAGCAGTACTTC. As protein: CASSLASGTLSYEQYF.

In this sample, this clonotype turned up a few times. The chain has TRBV9 and TRBJ2-1, with a possible D match to TRBD2 (7 bases). This CDR3 contains 16 residues. Trimming cost V 3 bases and J 8 bases, with 21 bases left between them. Germline CDR1 and CDR2: SGDLS and YYNGEE. CDR3 sequence (DNA): TGTGCCAGCAGCGCAGAGCCCCGGGGGGCAAATGATGAGCAGTTCTTC. Translating it yields CASSAEPRGANDEQFF.

A few counts support this clonotype. The rearrangement joins TRBV4-1 to TRBJ1-4; D may be TRBD1 (5 bases). The CDR3 is 16 residues long. Germline CDR1 and CDR2: MGHRA and YSYEKL. Trimming took 4 bases from V and 8 from J, leaving 20 bases between them. The DNA for the CDR3 is TGCGCCAGCAGCCCTTATCCGGAAGGGGTGGAGGAAAAACTGTTTTTT. As protein: CASSPYPEGVEEKLFF.